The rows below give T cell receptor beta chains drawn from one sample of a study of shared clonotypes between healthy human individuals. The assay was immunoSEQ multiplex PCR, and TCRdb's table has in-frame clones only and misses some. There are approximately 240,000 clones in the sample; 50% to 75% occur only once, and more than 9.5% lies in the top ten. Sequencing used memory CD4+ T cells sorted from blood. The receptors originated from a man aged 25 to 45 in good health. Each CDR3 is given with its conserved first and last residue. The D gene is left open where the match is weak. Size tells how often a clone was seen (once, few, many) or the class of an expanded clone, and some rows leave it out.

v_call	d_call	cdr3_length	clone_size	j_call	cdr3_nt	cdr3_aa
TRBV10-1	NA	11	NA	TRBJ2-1	TGCGCCAGCGGAAATTACAATGAGCAGTTCTTC	CASGNYNEQFF
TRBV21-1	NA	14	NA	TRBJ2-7	TGTGCCAGCAGCAAGACTAGCGGGATCGACGAGCAGTACTTC	CASSKTSGIDEQYF
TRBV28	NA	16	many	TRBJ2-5	TGTGCCAGCAGTCCCGACAGGACGGGGCCCCGGGAGACCCAGTACTTC	CASSPDRTGPRETQYF
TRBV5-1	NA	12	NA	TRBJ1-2	TGCGCCAGCTCATATACGAACTATGGCTACACCTTC	CASSYTNYGYTF
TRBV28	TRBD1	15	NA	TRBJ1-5	TGTGCCAGCAGTCGGGACAGGGGCGGGGGTCAGCCCCAGCATTTT	CASSRDRGGGQPQHF
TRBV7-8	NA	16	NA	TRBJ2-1	TGTGCCAGCACCCCATACACTAGTTATACCTACAATGAGCAGTTCTTC	CASTPYTSYTYNEQFF
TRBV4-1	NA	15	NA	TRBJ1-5	TGCGCCAGCAGCCAAGAGCTCCGTGACCACGCGCCCCAGCATTTT	CASSQELRDHAPQHF
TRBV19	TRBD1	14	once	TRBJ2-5	TGTGCCAGTAGCAACCTCAGACAGGGAGAGACCCAGTACTTC	CASSNLRQGETQYF
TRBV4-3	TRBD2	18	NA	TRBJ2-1	TGCGCCAGCAGCCCCGTGGCCCTAGCGGGAGTGGTGACCCATCGGCAGTTCTTC	CASSPVALAGVVTHRQFF
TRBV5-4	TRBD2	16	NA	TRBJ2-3	TGTGCCAGCAGCTTTGGACTAGCGGGTAGCACAGATACGCAGTATTTT	CASSFGLAGSTDTQYF
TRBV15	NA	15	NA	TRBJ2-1	TGTGCCACCAGCAGAGAAACTGGACGGACAAATGAGCAGTTCTTC	CATSRETGRTNEQFF
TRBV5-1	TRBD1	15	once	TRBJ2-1	TGCGCCAGCGGACTCCCGGGACAGGGGTACAATGAGCAGTTCTTC	CASGLPGQGYNEQFF
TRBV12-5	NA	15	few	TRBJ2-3	TGTGCTAGTGGTTTGGGTCAGGGGTCCACAGATACGCAGTATTTT	CASGLGQGSTDTQYF
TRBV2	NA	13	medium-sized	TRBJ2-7	TGTGCCAGCAGTGGTGACCGATTATACGAGCAGTACTTC	CASSGDRLYEQYF
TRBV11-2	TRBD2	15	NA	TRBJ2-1	TGTGCCAGCAGCTTAAGGACTAGCGGGAGCAATGAGCAGTTCTTC	CASSLRTSGSNEQFF
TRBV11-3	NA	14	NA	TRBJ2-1	TGTGCCAGCAGCTTAGGCGGGATTTACAATGAGCAGTTCTTC	CASSLGGIYNEQFF
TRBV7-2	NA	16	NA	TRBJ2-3	TGTGCCAGCAGCCCCCTTTCGGGAGTAGTGGCAGATACGCAGTATTTT	CASSPLSGVVADTQYF
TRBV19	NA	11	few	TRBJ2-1	TGTGCCAGTACCCTACAGGGTGAGCAGTTCTTC	CASTLQGEQFF
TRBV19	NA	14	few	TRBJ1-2	TGTGCCAGTAGCCTAATCGGCAGGGAGAGTGGCTACACCTTC	CASSLIGRESGYTF
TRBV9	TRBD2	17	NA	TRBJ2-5	TGTGCCAGCAGCGTAGGCTTAGGGACTAGGGGAGGGGAGACCCAGTACTTC	CASSVGLGTRGGETQYF
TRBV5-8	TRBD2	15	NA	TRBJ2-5	TGTGCCAGCAGCTTGTTCGGACTAGCACAAGAGACCCAGTACTTC	CASSLFGLAQETQYF
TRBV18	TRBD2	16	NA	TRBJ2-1	TGTGCCAGCTCACAACTTTGGCGGGAGGGATACAATGAGCAGTTCTTC	CASSQLWREGYNEQFF
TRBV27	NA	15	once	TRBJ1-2	TGTGCCAGTCGGAGATCCAGGAGTACTAACTATGGCTACACCTTC	CASRRSRSTNYGYTF
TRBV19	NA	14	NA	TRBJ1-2	TGTGCCAGTAGTATTGCAGTGAACCTGTATGGCTACACCTTC	CASSIAVNLYGYTF
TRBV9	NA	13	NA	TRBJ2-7	TGTGCCAGCAGCGGGAGAACTCCCTACGAGCAGTACTTC	CASSGRTPYEQYF
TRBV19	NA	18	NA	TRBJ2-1	TGTGCCAGTAGTATTCGGCGCGGGGTACAAGCAGGTGCTAATGAGCAGTTCTTC	CASSIRRGVQAGANEQFF
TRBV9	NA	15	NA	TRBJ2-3	TGTGCCAGCAGCGTTAGGGGGGAGCTCACAGATACGCAGTATTTT	CASSVRGELTDTQYF
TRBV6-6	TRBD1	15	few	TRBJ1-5	TGTGCCAGCAGCTTAGACAGGGGATCTTATCAGCCCCAGCATTTT	CASSLDRGSYQPQHF
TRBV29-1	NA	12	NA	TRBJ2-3	TGCAGCGTAACTAGTGTTGCAGATACGCAGTATTTT	CSVTSVADTQYF
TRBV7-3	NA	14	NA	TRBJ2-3	TGTGCCAGCAGCTCTCGGGGCCCCGCAGATACGCAGTATTTT	CASSSRGPADTQYF
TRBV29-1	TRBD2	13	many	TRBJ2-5	TGCAGTTCCACTAGCGGGACGATAGAGACCCAGTACTTC	CSSTSGTIETQYF
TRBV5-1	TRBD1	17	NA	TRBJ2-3	TGCGCCAGCAGCGCTAGTACCGGGACAGGATTTCTGGATACGCAGTATTTT	CASSASTGTGFLDTQYF
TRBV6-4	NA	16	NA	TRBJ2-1	TGTGCCAGCAGTGATGGAACTCGTCGGCCCTACAATGAGCAGTTCTTC	CASSDGTRRPYNEQFF
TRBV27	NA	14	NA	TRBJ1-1	TGTGCCAGCAGACCTGGGGGGCGGTGGACTGAAGCTTTCTTT	CASRPGGRWTEAFF
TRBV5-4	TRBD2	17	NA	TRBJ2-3	TGTGCCAGCAGCGGGAAGCGGGAGGGCCGGGGAACAGATACGCAGTATTTT	CASSGKREGRGTDTQYF
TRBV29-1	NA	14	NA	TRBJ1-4	TGCAGCGTTAACGGGGGGGAGATGGGAGAAAAACTGTTTTTT	CSVNGGEMGEKLFF
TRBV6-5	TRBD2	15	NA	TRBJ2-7	TGTGCCAGCAGCCACTCAAGGGCGGGAGGCCGGGAGCAGTACTTC	CASSHSRAGGREQYF